The sequence of this T cell receptor (beta chain) was determined in a study of human T cells and chemical hapten exposure. In the study overall: Diagnoses of alopecia areata, totalis or universalis occurred in mostly female patients.

The time point: pre-sensitization, week 0. Noted treatment: therapeutic diphenylcyclopropenone sensitization with weekly scalp DPC. TCRdb re-called the RACE reads through MiXCR, storing one row per CDR3 protein. The data contain more than 100,000 distinct CDR3 sequences, roughly 14% of them seen just once; the ten biggest clones take up 2.5% to 3.5%. CDR3 length: 12 residues. The V and J ends lost 4 bases and 7 bases respectively, with 9 bases between them. Per germline, CDR1 SGHRS and CDR2 YFSETQ. The material was whole blood, obtained in connection with sensitization to the hapten diphenylcyclopropenone (DPC). The rearrangement uses TRBV5-1 and TRBJ2-1, with D maybe TRBD2 (5 bases). The origin of this receptor is a young woman with alopecia areata. Some clones in this sample may be carry-over from other donors' samples. The CDR3 DNA sequence: TGCGCCAGCAGCCCTCCGGGGAATGAGCAGTTCTTC. It specifies CASSPPGNEQFF.